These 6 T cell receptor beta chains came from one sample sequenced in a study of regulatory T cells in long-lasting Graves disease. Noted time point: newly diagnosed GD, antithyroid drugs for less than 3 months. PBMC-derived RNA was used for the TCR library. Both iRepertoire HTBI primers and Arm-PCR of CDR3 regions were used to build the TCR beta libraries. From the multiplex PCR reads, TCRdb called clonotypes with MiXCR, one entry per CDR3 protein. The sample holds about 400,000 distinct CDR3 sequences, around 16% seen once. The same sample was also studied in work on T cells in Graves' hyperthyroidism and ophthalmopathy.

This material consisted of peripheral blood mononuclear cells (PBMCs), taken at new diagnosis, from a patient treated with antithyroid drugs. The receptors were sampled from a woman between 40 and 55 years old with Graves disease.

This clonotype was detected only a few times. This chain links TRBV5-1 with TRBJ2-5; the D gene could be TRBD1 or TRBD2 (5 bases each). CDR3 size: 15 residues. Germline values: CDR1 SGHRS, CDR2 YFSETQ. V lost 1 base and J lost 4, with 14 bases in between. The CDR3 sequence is CASSLLVGGGETQYF. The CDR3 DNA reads TGCGCCAGCAGCTTGCTCGTAGGTGGGGGAGAGACCCAGTACTTC.

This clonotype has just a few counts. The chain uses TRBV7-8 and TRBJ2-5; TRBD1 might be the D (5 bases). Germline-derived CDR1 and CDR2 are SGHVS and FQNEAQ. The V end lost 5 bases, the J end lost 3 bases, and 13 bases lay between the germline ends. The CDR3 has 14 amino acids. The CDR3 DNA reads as TGTGCCAGCAGCAAACGACAGACTGAAGAGACCCAGTACTTC. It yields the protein CASSKRQTEETQYF. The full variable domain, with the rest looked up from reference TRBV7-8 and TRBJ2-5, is GAGVSQSPRYKVAKRGQDVALRCDPISGHVSLFWYQQALGQGPEFLTYFQNEAQLDKSGLPSDRFFAERPEGSVSTLKIQRTQQEDSAVYLCASSKRQTEETQYFGPGTRLLVL.

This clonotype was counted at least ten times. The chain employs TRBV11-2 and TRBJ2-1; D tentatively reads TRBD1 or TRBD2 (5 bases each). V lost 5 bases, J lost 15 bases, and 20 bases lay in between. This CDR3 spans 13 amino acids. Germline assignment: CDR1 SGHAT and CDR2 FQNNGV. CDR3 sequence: CASSETGARGGFF. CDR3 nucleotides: TGTGCCAGCAGCGAAACCGGGGCCCGCGGTGGGTTCTTC.

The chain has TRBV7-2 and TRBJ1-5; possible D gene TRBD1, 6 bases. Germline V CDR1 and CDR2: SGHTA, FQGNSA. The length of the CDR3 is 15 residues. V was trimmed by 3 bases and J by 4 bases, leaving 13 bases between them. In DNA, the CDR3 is TGTGCCAGCAGCTTGACAGGCTTTACGAATCAGCCCCAGCATTTT. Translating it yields CASSLTGFTNQPQHF. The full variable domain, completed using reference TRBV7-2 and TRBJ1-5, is GAGVSQSPSNKVTEKGKDVELRCDPISGHTALYWYRQSLGQGLEFLIYFQGNSAPDKSGLPSDRFSAERTGGSVSTLTIQRTQQEDSAVYLCASSLTGFTNQPQHFGDGTRLSIL.

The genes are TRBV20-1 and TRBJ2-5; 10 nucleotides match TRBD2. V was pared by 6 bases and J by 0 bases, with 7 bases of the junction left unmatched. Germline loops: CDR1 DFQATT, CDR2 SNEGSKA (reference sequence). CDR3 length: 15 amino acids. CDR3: CSAISLAGDQETQYF. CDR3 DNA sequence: TGCAGTGCGATATCGCTAGCGGGGGACCAAGAGACCCAGTACTTC.

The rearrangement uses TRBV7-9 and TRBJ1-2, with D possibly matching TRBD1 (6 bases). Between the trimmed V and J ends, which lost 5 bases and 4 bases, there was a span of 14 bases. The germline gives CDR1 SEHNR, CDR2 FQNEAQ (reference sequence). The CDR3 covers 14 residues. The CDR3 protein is CASSPDMGAYGYTF. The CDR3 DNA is TGTGCCAGCAGCCCAGACATGGGGGCCTATGGCTACACCTTC.